These T cell receptor beta chains were read from a single sample in a study of T cell responses to AZD1222 COVID-19 vaccine. Profiled with immunoSEQ multiplex PCR; TCRdb holds only in-frame clones, not every one. Of approximately 100,000 clones in the sample, more than 70% were seen once. The sequencing here drew on peripheral blood, taken on day 0 of AZD1222 vaccination. The source is an adult in good health. Both conserved end residues are part of each CDR3. The D gene is left open where the match is weak. Size is omitted from some rows. Given values are once, few, many or a class for expanded clones.

size	D	V	J	CDR3	DNA
-	-	TRBV28	TRBJ2-7	CASSLTAGKGRTLYEQYF	TGTGCCAGCAGTTTAACGGCGGGGAAGGGGAGGACTTTATACGAGCAGTACTTC
-	TRBD1	TRBV5-1	TRBJ1-4	CASSPGPQGLNEKLFF	TGCGCCAGCAGCCCGGGCCCACAGGGGTTGAATGAAAAACTGTTTTTT
-	-	TRBV11-2	TRBJ1-1	CASWGQPGTEAFF	TGTGCCAGCTGGGGGCAGCCGGGCACTGAAGCTTTCTTT
-	-	TRBV30	TRBJ2-5	CAWSVLGTQYF	TGTGCCTGGAGTGTATTAGGGACCCAGTACTTC
-	-	TRBV12-3/TRBV12-4	TRBJ1-1	CASTLGSEAFF	TGTGCCAGCACCCTAGGGAGTGAAGCTTTCTTT
-	-	TRBV7-6	TRBJ1-2	CASSSGSGYTF	TGTGCCAGCAGCTCAGGCAGCGGCTACACCTTC
-	-	TRBV7-2	TRBJ2-7	CASSLAPGSEQYF	TGTGCCAGCAGCTTAGCGCCGGGGTCCGAGCAGTACTTC
few	TRBD1	TRBV5-1	TRBJ2-7	CASSLGDRSYEQYF	TGCGCCAGCAGCTTGGGGGACAGAAGCTACGAGCAGTACTTC
-	-	TRBV7-9	TRBJ2-5	CASSLYSGGQETQYF	TGTGCCAGCAGCTTATATTCTGGGGGGCAAGAGACCCAGTACTTC
-	-	TRBV27	TRBJ1-6	CASSPRRDLVFPLHF	TGTGCCAGCAGCCCCCGGAGGGACCTGGTTTTTCCCCTCCACTTT
-	-	TRBV7-9	TRBJ2-1	CASSLQGFGHEQFF	TGTGCCAGCAGCTTACAGGGATTTGGCCATGAGCAGTTCTTC
-	TRBD2	TRBV7-2	TRBJ2-2	CASSQSGLAGGGELFF	TGTGCCAGCAGCCAGAGCGGGCTAGCGGGAGGAGGGGAGCTGTTTTTT
-	TRBD1	TRBV27	TRBJ1-2	CASTSEAGGNYGYTF	TGTGCCAGCACTAGTGAGGCAGGGGGGAACTATGGCTACACCTTC
-	-	TRBV28	TRBJ1-2	CASTPREFYGYTF	TGTGCCAGCACCCCCAGAGAATTCTATGGCTACACCTTC
-	-	TRBV28	TRBJ1-5	CASSLRGYQPQHF	TGTGCCAGCAGTTTAAGAGGGTATCAGCCCCAGCATTTT
-	-	TRBV14	TRBJ1-3	CASSQDRAISGNTIYF	TGTGCCAGCAGCCAAGATCGGGCGATCTCTGGAAACACCATATATTTT
-	-	TRBV7-9	TRBJ1-5	CASTRGDSGNQPQHF	TGTGCCAGCACAAGAGGCGACAGCGGCAATCAGCCCCAGCATTTT
-	TRBD1	TRBV27	TRBJ1-5	CASSAGTEYNQPQHF	TGTGCCAGCAGCGCCGGGACAGAGTACAATCAGCCCCAGCATTTT
-	-	TRBV2	TRBJ1-4	CASSEWTATNEKLFF	TGTGCCAGCAGTGAATGGACAGCAACTAATGAAAAACTGTTTTTT
once	-	TRBV27	TRBJ1-1	CASSAEVGTEAFF	TGTGCCAGCAGTGCCGAGGTTGGAACTGAAGCTTTCTTT